A selection of T cell receptor beta chains follows, all from one sample in a study of Graves' ophthalmopathy and Graves' hyperthyroidism. In TCRdb, the multiplex PCR reads were re-called with MiXCR into one record per CDR3 protein. The sample comprises roughly 410,000 distinct CDR3 sequences, 15% of which are singletons, and about 7% rests with the top ten. The source material was peripheral blood. The receptor set was obtained from a woman younger than 30 with stable Graves' hyperthyroidism. Each CDR3 is given with its conserved first and last residue. Fields, in order: CDR3 protein, V gene, J gene.

CDR3: CASRLRTSREQYF
V: TRBV5-1
J: TRBJ2-7

CDR3: CASSFRGRGYGYTF
V: TRBV28
J: TRBJ1-2

CDR3: CASSPLGQGSYSYEQYF
V: TRBV6-5
J: TRBJ2-7

CDR3: CASSYVGQGRQPQHF
V: TRBV6-5
J: TRBJ1-5

CDR3: CASRPTEETNYGYTF
V: TRBV27
J: TRBJ1-2

CDR3: CASSVAPGTGAFYGYTF
V: TRBV27
J: TRBJ1-2

CDR3: CASRDRQGRANTEAFF
V: TRBV6-1
J: TRBJ1-1

CDR3: CSAREVAAEQYF
V: TRBV20-1
J: TRBJ2-7

CDR3: CASSLTVGKGHEQYF
V: TRBV2
J: TRBJ2-7

CDR3: CASSSLARDLQETQYF
V: TRBV12-3/TRBV12-4
J: TRBJ2-5

CDR3: CASSGTGETSGANVLTF
V: TRBV6-5
J: TRBJ2-6

CDR3: CASSSGQPDQPQHF
V: TRBV5-6
J: TRBJ1-5

CDR3: CASGKQPQHF
V: TRBV2
J: TRBJ1-5

CDR3: CASSSDRGSYYGYTF
V: TRBV5-1
J: TRBJ1-2

CDR3: CASSRQGEGTQYF
V: TRBV7-9
J: TRBJ2-5

CDR3: CASKPGQAPNYGYTF
V: TRBV6-5
J: TRBJ1-2

CDR3: CSARDGAGDDTEAFF
V: TRBV20-1
J: TRBJ1-1

CDR3: CASSFNSITGEAFF
V: TRBV27
J: TRBJ1-1

CDR3: CASSFRRERTEAFF
V: TRBV7-8
J: TRBJ1-1

CDR3: CASSEGFRGQPQHF
V: TRBV2
J: TRBJ1-5

CDR3: CASSPTVLRAYEQYF
V: TRBV7-2
J: TRBJ2-7

CDR3: CASSAPPNYGYTF
V: TRBV19
J: TRBJ1-2

CDR3: CASSYRENSPLHF
V: TRBV6-5
J: TRBJ1-6

CDR3: CSVALRGPREQYF
V: TRBV29-1
J: TRBJ2-7

CDR3: CSARDRALGYEQYF
V: TRBV20-1
J: TRBJ2-7

CDR3: CASSYNSKETQYF
V: TRBV6-5
J: TRBJ2-5

CDR3: CASSTKDREETQYF
V: TRBV19
J: TRBJ2-5

CDR3: CAIGSGASPLHF
V: TRBV10-3
J: TRBJ1-6

CDR3: CASRRDRPSGSYTF
V: TRBV2
J: TRBJ1-2

CDR3: CASDRAGQPFF
V: TRBV19
J: TRBJ1-1

CDR3: CASRQAGLGTGELFF
V: TRBV6-1
J: TRBJ2-2

CDR3: CASTREGQPQHF
V: TRBV12-3/TRBV12-4
J: TRBJ1-5

CDR3: CASNTLAPDYEQYF
V: TRBV27
J: TRBJ2-7

CDR3: CASSFQGVYYEQYF
V: TRBV12-3/TRBV12-4
J: TRBJ2-7

CDR3: CSARDPNGNSPLHF
V: TRBV20-1
J: TRBJ1-6

CDR3: CASTKGFSYEQYF
V: TRBV28
J: TRBJ2-7

CDR3: CATGGRWGVKPQHF
V: TRBV15
J: TRBJ1-5

CDR3: CASTSSGGSYEQYF
V: TRBV12-3/TRBV12-4
J: TRBJ2-7

CDR3: CASSSPSPGRAPNYGYTF
V: TRBV28
J: TRBJ1-2

CDR3: CASSPARVGGRYGYTF
V: TRBV4-1
J: TRBJ1-2

CDR3: CASSYSGTGDSYEQYF
V: TRBV6-5
J: TRBJ2-7

CDR3: CASNYEGNYGYTF
V: TRBV6-5
J: TRBJ1-2

CDR3: CASMSEGPGNTIYF
V: TRBV11-3
J: TRBJ1-3

CDR3: CASSEGASVNYGYTF
V: TRBV6-1
J: TRBJ1-2

CDR3: CASSPGSETQYF
V: TRBV28
J: TRBJ2-5

CDR3: CASRPGQGARQPQHF
V: TRBV12-3/TRBV12-4
J: TRBJ1-5

CDR3: CASSLAGAGTYEQYF
V: TRBV7-8
J: TRBJ2-7

CDR3: CASSPGSDQPQHF
V: TRBV18
J: TRBJ1-5

CDR3: CASSQDEQFPTF
V: TRBV14
J: TRBJ1-2

CDR3: CASSPLDRAAEAFF
V: TRBV18
J: TRBJ1-1